This is a list of T cell receptor beta chains from one sample in a study of T cell responses to AZD1222 COVID-19 vaccine. Assay: immunoSEQ multiplex PCR; the TCRdb copy retains only in-frame clones and omits some. The table has roughly 100,000 clones, 75% to 90% seen once. The sequencing used peripheral blood, collected on day 0 of AZD1222 vaccination. These receptors originate from an adult in good health. Both conserved end residues are part of each CDR3. The order of the fields is D gene, J gene, clone size, V gene, CDR3 DNA, CDR3 protein. D genes are given only for firm matches. Clone sizes are given selectively: once, few, many, or a class where the clone is expanded.

TRBD1	TRBJ1-2	-	TRBV9	TGTGCCAGCAGCGCAGGGACAGGGACCAATAACTATGGCTACACCTTC	CASSAGTGTNNYGYTF
TRBD1	TRBJ2-7	few	TRBV2	TGTGCCAGCAGTGGCCGGGACAGGGGCTACGAGCAGTACTTC	CASSGRDRGYEQYF
-	TRBJ2-7	-	TRBV7-8	TGTGCCAGCAGTTCTGAAGGGGGGGCAACCTACGAGCAGTACTTC	CASSSEGGATYEQYF
-	TRBJ1-4	few	TRBV4-2	TGTGCCAGCAGCCAGGTCGCCGGGACAAGTAATGAAAAACTGTTTTTT	CASSQVAGTSNEKLFF
TRBD1	TRBJ1-6	-	TRBV6-5	TGTGCCAGCGGCCGGGACAGGGGATACCCCCTCCACTTT	CASGRDRGYPLHF
-	TRBJ2-3	-	TRBV7-2	TGTGCCAGCAGCTCTTACGGCGACAGATCCACAGATACGCAGTATTTT	CASSSYGDRSTDTQYF
-	TRBJ1-5	-	TRBV10-3	TGTGCCATCAGTGAGTTCAGGGCCAATCAGCCCCAGCATTTT	CAISEFRANQPQHF
-	TRBJ1-1	-	TRBV3-1/TRBV3-2	TGTGCCAGCAGCCAAGGGGACGTGAACACTGAAGCTTTCTTT	CASSQGDVNTEAFF
-	TRBJ2-1	once	TRBV3-1/TRBV3-2	TGTGCCAGCAGCCAAGATTCGGCGCGGGGGCGCAGGCAGTTCTTC	CASSQDSARGRRQFF
-	TRBJ2-2	-	TRBV7-6	TGTGCCAGCAGCTACCGACTAGTGGGGGGGCCCGGGGAGCTGTTTTTT	CASSYRLVGGPGELFF
TRBD2	TRBJ2-5	-	TRBV20-1	TGCAGTGCTAGTGTTGGTGGGGGGGTCCAAGAGACCCAGTACTTC	CSASVGGGVQETQYF
-	TRBJ1-1	few	TRBV7-3	TGTGCCAGCAGCTTAAAATTTCGGGAAACTGAAGCTTTCTTT	CASSLKFRETEAFF
TRBD1	TRBJ1-1	-	TRBV6-6	TGTGCCAGCAGTCTAGGGACAGACAAGAACACTGAAGCTTTCTTT	CASSLGTDKNTEAFF
-	TRBJ1-5	-	TRBV10-2	TGCGCCAGCAAAACTCGGGGGAATGACAATCAGCCCCAGCATTTT	CASKTRGNDNQPQHF
-	TRBJ1-3	-	TRBV19	TGTGCCAGTAGTCCGATCCTGGGGGCGGCATTGTCCTCTGGAAACACCATATATTTT	CASSPILGAALSSGNTIYF
-	TRBJ2-5	large	TRBV7-6	TGTGCCAGCAGTCGGGGGGAGACCCAGTACTTC	CASSRGETQYF
-	TRBJ2-1	-	TRBV5-1	TGCGCCAGCAGCTTGGGCGTATTGGGCAATGAGCAGTTCTTC	CASSLGVLGNEQFF
-	TRBJ2-2	-	TRBV6-5	TGTGCCAGCAGTTACTCCTGGACAACTAACACCGGGGAGCTGTTTTTT	CASSYSWTTNTGELFF
-	TRBJ2-7	-	TRBV4-2	TGTGCCAGCAGCCAATCTAGTGGGGGTAACGTCTACGAGCAGTACTTC	CASSQSSGGNVYEQYF
-	TRBJ1-4	-	TRBV24-1	TGTGCCACCAGTGATTTGCTCCCCCGTCAGCATATGGGTGAAAAACTGTTTTTT	CATSDLLPRQHMGEKLFF
TRBD1	TRBJ1-2	-	TRBV27	TGTGCCAGCAGGTCGGGACAGGGGTATGGCTACACCTTC	CASRSGQGYGYTF
-	TRBJ1-1	-	TRBV5-5	TGTGCCAGCAGCCCCCCTGGCAGAAAAGCTTTCTTT	CASSPPGRKAFF
-	TRBJ1-1	-	TRBV9	TGTGCCAGCAGTGCGGGGGCCTCTAACACTGAAGCTTTCTTT	CASSAGASNTEAFF
TRBD1	TRBJ2-7	-	TRBV4-1	TGCGCCAGCAGCCAGGCGGACAGGGGCCCCTACGAGCAGTACTTC	CASSQADRGPYEQYF
-	TRBJ1-2	-	TRBV10-3	TGTGCCACTGCCCAGTTGGAGGGCAACTATGGCTACACCTTC	CATAQLEGNYGYTF
-	TRBJ1-6	-	TRBV11-2	TGTGCCAGCAGGAGTACTATCTATAATTCACCCCTCCACTTT	CASRSTIYNSPLHF
-	TRBJ1-6	-	TRBV6-1	TGTGCCAGCAGTGAAGTTGGGCCCTGGGATTCACCCCTCCACTTT	CASSEVGPWDSPLHF
TRBD2	TRBJ2-3	-	TRBV10-3	TGTGCCGCCTCTACTAGCGGGGGGGGCGGGTTCGCAGATACGCAGTATTTT	CAASTSGGGGFADTQYF
TRBD2	TRBJ2-7	-	TRBV4-1	TGCGCCAGCAGCCAAGATGAGGTAGCGGGCTTATACGAGCAGTACTTC	CASSQDEVAGLYEQYF
-	TRBJ1-1	-	TRBV4-1	TGCGCCAGCAGCCCGGGACGGCTTAAGAACACTGAAGCTTTCTTT	CASSPGRLKNTEAFF
-	TRBJ2-7	-	TRBV9	TGTGCCAGCAGCGTAGATGGGGGAACGGCACGCGAGCAGTACTTC	CASSVDGGTAREQYF
TRBD2	TRBJ2-3	-	TRBV18	TGTGCCAGCTCACCTGAATCCCCGGGGGGGCAAGATACGCAGTATTTT	CASSPESPGGQDTQYF
-	TRBJ2-7	-	TRBV27	TGTGCCAGCAGTAAGATTTTAGGGACCCCCTCCGGTCCCCACGAGCAGTACTTC	CASSKILGTPSGPHEQYF
-	TRBJ2-4	-	TRBV5-1	TGCGCCAGCAGCTTGGTTCGAAGGCGTCCCAAAAACATTCAGTACTTC	CASSLVRRRPKNIQYF
-	TRBJ2-7	-	TRBV6-6	TGTGCCAGCAAACCCAGCTCCAGGGGGGTTTCCCCAGAGCAGTACTTC	CASKPSSRGVSPEQYF
-	TRBJ2-2	once	TRBV7-7	TGTGCCAGCAGCTTAGGGAAGGGGAACACCGGGGAGCTGTTTTTT	CASSLGKGNTGELFF
TRBD2	TRBJ2-3	-	TRBV20-1	TGCAGTGCTAGTCGAGTAGCGGGCTCTAGCACAGATACGCAGTATTTT	CSASRVAGSSTDTQYF
TRBD1	TRBJ1-2	-	TRBV5-1	TGCGCCAGCAGCGGGGACAGCACCTATGGCTACACCTTC	CASSGDSTYGYTF